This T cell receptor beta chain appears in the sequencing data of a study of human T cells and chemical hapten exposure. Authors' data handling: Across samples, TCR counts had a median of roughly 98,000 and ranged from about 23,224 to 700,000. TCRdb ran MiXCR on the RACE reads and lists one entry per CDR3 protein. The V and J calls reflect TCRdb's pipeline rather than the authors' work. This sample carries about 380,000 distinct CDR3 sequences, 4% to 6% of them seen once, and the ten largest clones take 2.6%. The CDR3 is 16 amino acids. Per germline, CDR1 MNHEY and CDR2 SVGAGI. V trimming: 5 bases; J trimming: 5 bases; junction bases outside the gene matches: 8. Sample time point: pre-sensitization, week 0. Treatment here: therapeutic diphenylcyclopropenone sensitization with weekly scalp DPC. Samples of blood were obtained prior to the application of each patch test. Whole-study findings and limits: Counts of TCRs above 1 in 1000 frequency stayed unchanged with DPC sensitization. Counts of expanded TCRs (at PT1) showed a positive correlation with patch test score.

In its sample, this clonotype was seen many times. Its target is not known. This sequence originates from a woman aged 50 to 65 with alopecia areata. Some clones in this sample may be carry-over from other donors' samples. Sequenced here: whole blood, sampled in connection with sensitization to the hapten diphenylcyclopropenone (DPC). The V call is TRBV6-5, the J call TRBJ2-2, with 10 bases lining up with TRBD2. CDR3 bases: TGTGCCAGCAGTCCACCGGGACTAGCGTCGACCGGGGAGCTGTTTTTT. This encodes CASSPPGLASTGELFF.